A selection of T cell receptor beta chains follows, all from one sample in a study of T cells in Graves' hyperthyroidism and ophthalmopathy. TCRdb fed the multiplex PCR reads into MiXCR, producing one record per CDR3 protein. Among more than 650,000 distinct CDR3 sequences listed, 14% were seen once. The sequenced sample consisted of blood. The receptor set was obtained from a young woman with Graves' hyperthyroidism. The CDR3 runs from the conserved cysteine through the conserved F or W. The order of the fields is clone size, V gene, D gene, J gene, CDR3 protein, CDR3 DNA. D genes are given only for firm matches. Clone size is given for some rows only: seen once, a few or many times, or a class if the clone is expanded.

many,TRBV25-1,-,TRBJ1-1,CASSDSYLNTEAFF,TGTGCCAGCAGTGACTCGTATTTGAACACTGAAGCTTTCTTT
-,TRBV12-3/TRBV12-4,TRBD2,TRBJ2-3,CASSSYGSGRWHTQYF,TGTGCCAGCAGTTCCTATGGTAGCGGGAGGTGGCATACGCAGTATTTT
many,TRBV20-1,TRBD2,TRBJ2-2,CSAAGLAATGELFF,TGCAGTGCTGCGGGACTAGCGGCCACCGGGGAGCTGTTTTTT
many,TRBV5-1,-,TRBJ1-2,CANSLAGWDGYTF,TGCGCCAACAGCTTGGCCGGGTGGGATGGCTACACCTTC
many,TRBV12-3/TRBV12-4,-,TRBJ2-5,CASSATTGVETQYF,TGTGCCAGCAGTGCTACGACCGGAGTGGAGACCCAGTACTTC
many,TRBV6-6,-,TRBJ2-1,CASSYQAGGILSSYNEQFF,TGTGCCAGCAGTTACCAGGCTGGTGGGATCCTGAGCTCCTACAATGAGCAGTTCTTC
few,TRBV7-3,TRBD2,TRBJ2-1,CASSPGGLAGGKEQFF,TGTGCCAGCTCCCCAGGGGGACTAGCGGGAGGGAAAGAGCAGTTCTTC
many,TRBV28,TRBD1,TRBJ2-1,CASNLWVQGDNEQFF,TGTGCCAGCAATTTATGGGTTCAGGGGGATAATGAGCAGTTCTTC
many,TRBV6-1,-,TRBJ1-5,CASRRGSNQPQHF,TGTGCCAGCAGACGGGGTAGCAATCAGCCCCAGCATTTT
-,TRBV20-1,-,TRBJ2-3,CSARDPTGPTDTQYF,TGCAGTGCTAGAGATCCGACAGGACCCACAGATACGCAGTATTTT
-,TRBV4-1,-,TRBJ1-2,CASSPHHRDGYTF,TGCGCCAGCAGCCCTCACCATCGGGATGGCTACACCTTC
many,TRBV4-1,TRBD2,TRBJ2-3,CASSQVLAGIQDTQYF,TGCGCCAGCAGCCAAGTACTAGCGGGAATACAAGATACGCAGTATTTT
-,TRBV6-2/TRBV6-3,TRBD1,TRBJ2-7,CASRNSGTGVYEQYF,TGTGCCAGCAGAAACTCGGGGACAGGGGTCTACGAGCAGTACTTC
once,TRBV16,TRBD1,TRBJ1-1,CASSPLWGQRESFFTEAFF,TGTGCCAGCAGCCCCCTGTGGGGACAGAGGGAATCGTTTTTCACTGAAGCTTTCTTT
few,TRBV5-6,TRBD2,TRBJ2-7,CASSLSSGRALYEQYF,TGTGCCAGCAGCTTGTCTAGCGGGAGGGCCCTGTACGAGCAGTACTTC
few,TRBV2,-,TRBJ1-5,CASSLSRGRWGPQHF,TGTGCCAGCAGTCTTTCCCGGGGCAGGTGGGGTCCCCAGCATTTT
few,TRBV2,TRBD1,TRBJ2-1,CASSGGQGFDKFF,TGTGCCAGCAGTGGTGGACAGGGCTTTGATAAGTTCTTC
-,TRBV18,-,TRBJ1-6,CASCLADHNSPLHF,TGTGCCAGCTGCCTCGCCGATCATAATTCACCCCTCCACTTT
many,TRBV11-1,-,TRBJ1-1,CASSLRRGATEAFF,TGTGCCAGCAGCTTAAGAAGGGGGGCCACTGAAGCTTTCTTT
few,TRBV6-5,TRBD1,TRBJ1-5,CASSYLFPGQGDQPQHF,TGTGCCAGCAGTTACTTATTTCCGGGACAGGGTGATCAGCCCCAGCATTTT
-,TRBV11-2,-,TRBJ2-6,CASSLVLYSSGANVLTF,TGTGCCAGCAGCTTAGTGCTGTATTCCTCTGGGGCCAACGTCCTGACTTTC
few,TRBV6-1,-,TRBJ2-4,CASIHTWSRDSKNIQYF,TGTGCCAGCATCCACACGTGGAGCCGGGACTCCAAAAACATTCAGTACTTC
-,TRBV25-1,-,TRBJ1-1,CASSEYLHGMNTEAFF,TGTGCCAGCAGTGAATACCTACACGGAATGAACACTGAAGCTTTCTTT
many,TRBV6-1,-,TRBJ2-5,CASSAGTQRGTQYF,TGTGCCAGCAGTGCCGGGACTCAGAGGGGGACCCAGTACTTC
many,TRBV20-1,TRBD2,TRBJ2-1,CSARDVASGEHNEQFF,TGCAGTGCTAGAGATGTGGCTAGCGGGGAACACAATGAGCAGTTCTTC
few,TRBV20-1,-,TRBJ2-7,CSARDSASIYEQYF,TGCAGTGCTAGAGATAGTGCTAGCATCTACGAGCAGTACTTC
-,TRBV11-2,TRBD2,TRBJ2-4,CASSPPGRGGPLAKNIQYF,TGTGCCAGCAGCCCTCCGGGGAGGGGCGGCCCTTTAGCCAAAAACATTCAGTACTTC
-,TRBV7-6,TRBD2,TRBJ2-7,CVSSRTSAYNEQYF,TGTGTCAGCAGCAGGACTAGCGCCTACAATGAGCAGTACTTC
few,TRBV7-2,TRBD2,TRBJ2-5,CASSLDGGREVTQYF,TGTGCCAGCAGCTTAGACGGGGGGCGGGAGGTGACCCAGTACTTC
-,TRBV7-9,-,TRBJ2-1,CASSLSGPFYNEQFF,TGTGCCAGCAGCCTGAGCGGACCCTTCTACAATGAGCAGTTCTTC
many,TRBV7-9,TRBD1,TRBJ1-1,CASSYRDRGVAEAFF,TGTGCCAGCAGCTACCGGGACAGGGGGGTCGCTGAAGCTTTCTTT
few,TRBV18,TRBD1,TRBJ2-7,CASSQGQGITYEQYF,TGTGCCAGCTCACAGGGACAGGGGATCACCTACGAGCAGTACTTC
many,TRBV20-1,-,TRBJ2-7,CSASSQGISYEQYF,TGCAGTGCTTCTTCGCAGGGGATCTCCTACGAGCAGTACTTC
few,TRBV7-8,-,TRBJ2-1,CASELILSGISSYNEQFF,TGTGCCAGCGAACTAATCCTTAGCGGAATTAGCTCCTACAATGAGCAGTTCTTC
few,TRBV9,TRBD1,TRBJ1-2,CASSPRGTGMSYGYTF,TGTGCCAGCAGCCCACGGGGGACAGGGATGAGCTATGGCTACACCTTC
many,TRBV6-1,TRBD1,TRBJ1-1,CASTLTGANTEAFF,TGTGCCAGCACCTTGACAGGGGCGAACACTGAAGCTTTCTTT
-,TRBV10-2,TRBD1,TRBJ2-5,CASSGGQQETQYF,TGCGCCAGCAGTGGGGGACAGCAAGAGACCCAGTACTTC
-,TRBV24-1,-,TRBJ1-1,CATWTFGSVNTEAFF,TGTGCCACCTGGACATTCGGTAGTGTGAACACTGAAGCTTTCTTT
many,TRBV20-1,TRBD2,TRBJ2-7,CSASGWLAGFSYEQYF,TGCAGTGCTAGCGGGTGGCTAGCGGGATTCTCCTACGAGCAGTACTTC
few,TRBV4-3,-,TRBJ1-2,CASSQDVDTGGYTF,TGCGCCAGCAGCCAAGATGTAGATACGGGAGGCTACACCTTC
once,TRBV29-1,TRBD2,TRBJ2-1,CSVRLAGVEQFF,TGCAGCGTTCGCCTAGCGGGAGTTGAGCAGTTCTTC
-,TRBV6-1,-,TRBJ2-3,CASKSPIIWTDTQYF,TGTGCCAGCAAAAGCCCGATCATCTGGACAGATACGCAGTATTTT
many,TRBV6-4,-,TRBJ1-5,CASNTQGHDVQPQHF,TGTGCCAGCAACACACAAGGACACGACGTTCAGCCCCAGCATTTT